This T cell receptor beta chain was sequenced in a study of chemoradiotherapy in HPV16-positive cancers. Study at large: Functional T-cell assays on a couple of HPV16-positive patients' cells defined candidate HPV-specific clones and common TCR motifs. Regarding the study as a whole: Non-HPV-specific T cells did not expand in tumors during treatment, whereas candidate HPV-specific clones and E7-related motifs did.

Repertoires were sampled repeatedly during chemoradiotherapy. This CDR3 has 14 amino acids. Germline V gene lookup returns CDR1 LNHDA and CDR2 SQIVND (reference sequence). The ends lost 5 bases at V and 3 bases at J; junction bases unmatched: 3. In the case of this clone: Its antigen is currently unknown.

Only in-frame clones appear in the TCRdb table, and some are missing; sequencing was by immunoSEQ multiplex PCR. The table lists approximately 12,000 clones, less than 80% of them singletons. This specimen was collected from a patient who underwent chemoradiotherapy. The receptor was isolated from a human donor with HPV-associated anogenital cancer. The chain joins TRBV19 to TRBJ2-2; 7 bases line up with TRBD1. CDR3 residues: CASSSTGYTGELFF. DNA for the CDR3: TGTGCCAGTAGTTCGACAGGGTACACCGGGGAGCTGTTTTTT.